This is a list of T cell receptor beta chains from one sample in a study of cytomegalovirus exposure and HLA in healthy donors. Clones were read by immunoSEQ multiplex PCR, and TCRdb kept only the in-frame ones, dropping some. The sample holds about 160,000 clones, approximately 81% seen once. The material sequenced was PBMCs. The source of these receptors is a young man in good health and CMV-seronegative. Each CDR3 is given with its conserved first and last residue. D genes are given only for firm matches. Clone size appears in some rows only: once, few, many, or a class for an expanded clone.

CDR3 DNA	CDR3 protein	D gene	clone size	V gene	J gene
TGCGCCAGCAGCTTTCGGGAGCGCGGTGGAACCGGGGAGCTGTTTTTT	CASSFRERGGTGELFF	.	.	TRBV5-1	TRBJ2-2
TGTGCCAGTACTACGACAGGCACAGATACGCAGTATTTT	CASTTTGTDTQYF	.	many	TRBV19	TRBJ2-3
TGTGCCAGCAGCCCGTCGGTGAACACTGAAGCTTTCTTT	CASSPSVNTEAFF	.	.	TRBV7-3	TRBJ1-1
TGTGCCAGCTCACCTGCAATCCCCGGGACATCACAGTCACCCCTCCACTTT	CASSPAIPGTSQSPLHF	.	.	TRBV18	TRBJ1-6
TGCGCCAGCAGCTTGGAGCCAGGGGGCAGGTACGAGCAGTACTTC	CASSLEPGGRYEQYF	TRBD1	few	TRBV5-1	TRBJ2-7
TGTGCCAGTACCCGTGGGCGGGACAGGGAGGGGGAGCAGTACTTC	CASTRGRDREGEQYF	TRBD1	.	TRBV19	TRBJ2-5
TGCAGCGTTTCGACATTCTCCTACGAGCAGTACTTC	CSVSTFSYEQYF	.	.	TRBV29-1	TRBJ2-7
TGTGCCAGCAGCCCAGAGGGAGGCAACTCGCGGCTCTATGGCTACACCTTC	CASSPEGGNSRLYGYTF	.	.	TRBV11-2	TRBJ1-2
TGTGCCAGCTCACCACCTTCGGGACTAGCGGCCTACGAGCAGTACTTC	CASSPPSGLAAYEQYF	TRBD2	.	TRBV18	TRBJ2-7
TGTGCCAGCGCCGTTCGGGACAGTACCTACGAGCAGTACTTC	CASAVRDSTYEQYF	TRBD1	.	TRBV27	TRBJ2-7
TGTGCCAGCAGCCTGACTAGCGGGGTTAGGACAGATACGCAGTATTTT	CASSLTSGVRTDTQYF	TRBD2	.	TRBV7-6	TRBJ2-3
TGTGCCAGTAAGAGTACTGAAGCTTTCTTT	CASKSTEAFF	.	.	TRBV19	TRBJ1-1
TGTGCCAGCAGCTTGCAGGGCGCAGTGAACACTGAAGCTTTCTTT	CASSLQGAVNTEAFF	.	.	TRBV7-6	TRBJ1-1
TGTGCCAGCAGCCCCGGACTAGCGGGGGCCGCCTACACCGGGGAGCTGTTTTTT	CASSPGLAGAAYTGELFF	TRBD2	.	TRBV14	TRBJ2-2
TGTGCCAGTAGTCACAGGGTTTCTGGGGCCAACGTCCTGACTTTC	CASSHRVSGANVLTF	.	.	TRBV19	TRBJ2-6
TGTGCCAGCAGCTTAATTCGGTCACCTACCTACGAGCAGTACTTC	CASSLIRSPTYEQYF	.	once	TRBV7-9	TRBJ2-7
TGCAGCGTTGAGGGGACAGGGCGGAACTCTGGAAACACCATATATTTT	CSVEGTGRNSGNTIYF	TRBD1	.	TRBV29-1	TRBJ1-3
TGTGCCAGCAGCCCTAAGCGGGGACTAGCGGGAGTTCCAGAGACCCAGTACTTC	CASSPKRGLAGVPETQYF	TRBD2	.	TRBV5-6	TRBJ2-5
TGTGTCAGGAGCGTCGTCTGGGGCGAAATGTTGGCCAAAAACATTCAGTACTTC	CVRSVVWGEMLAKNIQYF	.	.	TRBV7-5	TRBJ2-4
TGTGCCAGCAGGGCAGGGCCTGGAAACACCATATATTTT	CASRAGPGNTIYF	.	once	TRBV6-5	TRBJ1-3
TGCGCCAGCAGCGAAGGACAGGCTGGAAACACCATATATTTT	CASSEGQAGNTIYF	TRBD1	few	TRBV10-1	TRBJ1-3
TGTGCCAGCAGCCCCCGGGACAGGGCAACAGATGGCTACACCTTC	CASSPRDRATDGYTF	TRBD1	.	TRBV7-6	TRBJ1-2
TGTGCCAGCAGCAGGAGGACAGGGCTTACCGGGGAGCTGTTTTTT	CASSRRTGLTGELFF	TRBD1	.	TRBV7-2	TRBJ2-2
TGTGCCTGGAGTGTACGAACAGCTTCTGAAGCTTTCTTT	CAWSVRTASEAFF	.	.	TRBV30	TRBJ1-1
TGTGCCAGCAGCTCGGCCACCGGGACAGGGAACAATGAGCAGTTCTTC	CASSSATGTGNNEQFF	TRBD1	.	TRBV11-3	TRBJ2-1
TGTGCCAGCAGCTTGGCAGGACAGGGCCTATATGGCTACACCTTC	CASSLAGQGLYGYTF	TRBD1	.	TRBV5-4	TRBJ1-2
TGTGCCAGCAGCTTAGCGGGGGACAGTTCCTACGAGCAGTACTTC	CASSLAGDSSYEQYF	TRBD1	.	TRBV11-1	TRBJ2-7
TGTGCCAGCAGCCCTTTTGGGACAGGCCGAAGCTCCTACAATGAGCAGTTCTTC	CASSPFGTGRSSYNEQFF	TRBD1	.	TRBV7-9	TRBJ2-1